These T cell receptor beta chains were read from a single sample in a study of OX40 agonist ivuxolimab in advanced cancers. Clones were sequenced by immunoSEQ multiplex PCR, and TCRdb holds only the in-frame ones, with some missing. There are roughly 28,000 clones in the sample; 75% to 90% occur only once, and around a fifth lies in the top ten. The sample consisted of CD4+ or CD8+ T cells sorted from blood, taken in a trial of the OX40 agonist ivuxolimab. The receptors shown here come from an adult with an advanced solid tumor such as melanoma, head and neck, liver or kidney cancer. Each CDR3 is given with its conserved first and last residue. The order of the fields is clone size, D gene, V gene, J gene, CDR3 DNA, CDR3 protein. A D gene is named only where the DNA matches it firmly. Only part of the rows carry a size: once, few, many, or a class if the clone is expanded.

.,TRBD2,TRBV7-3,TRBJ2-1,TGTGCCAGCAGCCCAGGGTTAGCGGGGGACTACAATGAGCAGTTCTTC,CASSPGLAGDYNEQFF
.,.,TRBV27,TRBJ1-6,TGTGCCAGCAGTTTATATACCCCAGGGCTATTGGACGCGAGCTCCTATAATTCACCCCTCCACTTT,CASSLYTPGLLDASSYNSPLHF
few,TRBD1,TRBV6-1,TRBJ2-7,TGTGCCAGCAGTGAAGGGACAGGGGGCTCCTACGAGCAGTACTTC,CASSEGTGGSYEQYF
.,TRBD1,TRBV5-1,TRBJ2-3,TGCGCCAGCAGCCCGTGGACAGGGAGCACAGATACGCAGTATTTT,CASSPWTGSTDTQYF
.,TRBD2,TRBV28,TRBJ2-1,TGTGCCAGCAGAATTAGCGGGGGCTATGAGCAGTTCTTC,CASRISGGYEQFF
.,.,TRBV29-1,TRBJ1-1,TGCAGCGCCCTGGGAACCCTCCTTAACACTGAAGCTTTCTTT,CSALGTLLNTEAFF
.,.,TRBV6-1,TRBJ2-7,TGTGCCAGCAGAGGGGCGCCTTCCGAGCAGTACTTC,CASRGAPSEQYF
.,.,TRBV27,TRBJ2-4,TGTGCCAGCAAAAAGGGGGTGGCAACCAAAAACATTCAGTACTTC,CASKKGVATKNIQYF
.,TRBD2,TRBV4-2,TRBJ2-1,TGTGCCAGCAGCCAAGGACTAGCGAAGCAGTTCTTC,CASSQGLAKQFF
medium-sized,.,TRBV15,TRBJ2-7,TGTGCCACCAGGGGGGACGGAACCTACGAGCAGTACTTC,CATRGDGTYEQYF
few,.,TRBV9,TRBJ1-2,TGTGCCAGCAGTTCAGGACAGTCATATGGCTACACCTTC,CASSSGQSYGYTF
.,.,TRBV7-9,TRBJ1-1,TGTGCCAGCAGTACTAGCTGGGGTGACACTGAAGCTTTCTTT,CASSTSWGDTEAFF
.,TRBD2,TRBV13,TRBJ2-7,TGTGCCAGCAGCACGACGACTAGCGGGAGATACCCCTACGAGCAGTACTTC,CASSTTTSGRYPYEQYF
once,.,TRBV13,TRBJ2-7,TGTGCCAGCAGCGGAAGCTCCTACGAGCAGTACTTC,CASSGSSYEQYF
.,TRBD2,TRBV6-4,TRBJ2-3,TGTGCCAGCACCCCCGGGACTAGCGGAACAGATACGCAGTATTTT,CASTPGTSGTDTQYF
.,TRBD1,TRBV27,TRBJ2-7,TGTGCCAGCAGTATAACAGGGGGAGTCAACGAGCAGTACTTC,CASSITGGVNEQYF
.,.,TRBV7-8,TRBJ2-7,TGTGCCAGCAGCTCGGTCTTCGATGACTACGAGCAGTACTTC,CASSSVFDDYEQYF
.,TRBD2,TRBV2,TRBJ2-4,TGTGCCAGCAGTGAATTCACTAGCGGGAGGGCCGTATCCAAAAACATTCAGTACTTC,CASSEFTSGRAVSKNIQYF
.,.,TRBV2,TRBJ1-2,TGTGCCAGCAGCGACTCGACCTCTTTCTATGGCTACACCTTC,CASSDSTSFYGYTF
.,.,TRBV4-1,TRBJ1-5,TGCGCCAGCAGCCCTCGGGAGGGGGGTACCCGGGGGAATCAGCCCCAGCATTTT,CASSPREGGTRGNQPQHF
few,.,TRBV25-1,TRBJ2-7,TGTGCCAGCAGTGAATTTGAAGTCTACGAGCAGTACTTC,CASSEFEVYEQYF
.,.,TRBV18,TRBJ2-3,TGTGCCAGCTCAGAAGAGGACAGAGATACAGATACGCAGTATTTT,CASSEEDRDTDTQYF
.,.,TRBV6-1,TRBJ2-2,TGTGCCAGCAGTGGACTAGGAGGGGACACCGGGGAGCTGTTTTTT,CASSGLGGDTGELFF
.,TRBD2,TRBV13,TRBJ2-1,TGTGCCAGCAGCTCCCGGGGGAAGGGACTAGCGGCCTCCTACAATGAGCAGTTCTTC,CASSSRGKGLAASYNEQFF
.,.,TRBV19,TRBJ2-1,TGTGCCAGTAGTATAGGGCCTAGCGCCAACAATGAGCAGTTCTTC,CASSIGPSANNEQFF
.,TRBD2,TRBV7-9,TRBJ2-1,TGTGCCAGCAGCGATGGGACTAGCGGGAGCCTCTACAATGAGCAGTTCTTC,CASSDGTSGSLYNEQFF
.,TRBD1,TRBV9,TRBJ2-7,TGTGCCAGCAGCAAGGGACAGGGGGGGACCTACGAGCAGTACTTC,CASSKGQGGTYEQYF
.,.,TRBV7-8,TRBJ2-4,TGTGCCAGCGTAGACAGGCCCTTAAACATTCAGTACTTC,CASVDRPLNIQYF
.,TRBD2,TRBV5-5,TRBJ2-3,TGTGCCAGCAGCTTGATGGCTAGCGGGGGGGCGTACACAGATACGCAGTATTTT,CASSLMASGGAYTDTQYF
.,TRBD2,TRBV2,TRBJ2-3,TGTGCCAGCAGTGATTTGGCGGGGGGGCAGGCAGATACGCAGTATTTT,CASSDLAGGQADTQYF
.,.,TRBV7-9,TRBJ2-7,TGTGCCAGCGCGGGCAGCTACGAGCAGTACTTC,CASAGSYEQYF
medium-sized,.,TRBV12-2,TRBJ2-7,TGTGCAAGTCGCTTAGCGCAGGGACCGCACTACGAGCAGTACTTC,CASRLAQGPHYEQYF
.,TRBD2,TRBV6-1,TRBJ2-1,TGTGCCAGCAGCCTGAGCGGGGCCTACAATGAGCAGTTCTTC,CASSLSGAYNEQFF
.,.,TRBV4-2,TRBJ2-2,TGTGCCAGCAGCCCTCCCGGGAGTTCTGGGGAGCTGTTTTTT,CASSPPGSSGELFF
.,.,TRBV5-1,TRBJ2-3,TGCGCCAGCAGCTCCTACTGGGCAGGGGCGGACACAGATACGCAGTATTTT,CASSSYWAGADTDTQYF
.,.,TRBV5-6,TRBJ2-3,TGTGCCAGCAGTTTTAACGTAGATACGCAGTATTTT,CASSFNVDTQYF
.,.,TRBV29-1,TRBJ2-1,TGCAGCGTTGAAGTTACTCCGGGCTCCTACAATGAGCAGTTCTTC,CSVEVTPGSYNEQFF
.,.,TRBV7-9,TRBJ2-3,TGTGCCAGCACCTCCCCCGGGCCGCTCAGGACAGATACGCAGTATTTT,CASTSPGPLRTDTQYF
few,.,TRBV27,TRBJ1-5,TGTGCCAGCAGTTCGGGACGGCTTAATCAGCCCCAGCATTTT,CASSSGRLNQPQHF
.,.,TRBV5-8,TRBJ2-1,TGTGCCAGCAGCTTGGCCGGGTTCTTC,CASSLAGFF
.,.,TRBV2,TRBJ2-5,TGTGCCAGTAGTCGATTCCCCCGAGCGGCGGACCTAGAGACCCAGTACTTC,CASSRFPRAADLETQYF
.,TRBD2,TRBV11-2,TRBJ2-7,TGTGCCAGCAGCTATAGCGGGTCCTCCTACGAGCAGTACTTC,CASSYSGSSYEQYF
.,.,TRBV27,TRBJ1-6,TGTGCCAGCAGTAGCGGAAATTCGAGGTCACCCCTCCACTTT,CASSSGNSRSPLHF
.,.,TRBV6-5,TRBJ2-7,TGTGCCAGCAGGACCGCGTCAGGGATTTCCTACGAGCAGTACTTC,CASRTASGISYEQYF
.,.,TRBV4-2,TRBJ1-4,TGTGCCAGCAGCCAAGTGGGGGGGTGGGGTGAAAAACTGTTTTTT,CASSQVGGWGEKLFF
.,.,TRBV10-1,TRBJ2-7,TGCGCCAGCAGTGAAGGAGAGAACTACGAGCAGTACTTC,CASSEGENYEQYF
few,.,TRBV4-3,TRBJ2-1,TGCGCCAGCAGCCAAGAAGACCTGAGCTCCTACAATGAGCAGTTCTTC,CASSQEDLSSYNEQFF
.,.,TRBV27,TRBJ2-3,TGTGCCAGCATCCTGGCGGCGAGAGATACGCAGTATTTT,CASILAARDTQYF
once,.,TRBV27,TRBJ2-5,TGTGCCAGCAGTTTGGGACGGACCCAGTACTTC,CASSLGRTQYF
few,.,TRBV10-3,TRBJ2-1,TGTGCCATCAGTGAGTCGGGAGGCTCCTACAATGAGCAGTTCTTC,CAISESGGSYNEQFF
.,.,TRBV2,TRBJ2-1,TGTGCCAGCAGCGCTTTGAGCTCCTACAATGAGCAGTTCTTC,CASSALSSYNEQFF